This TCR beta chain was retrieved from a study of OX40 agonist ivuxolimab in advanced cancers. It was autoimmune disease history or systemic immunosuppression that excluded patients. Germline V lookup: CDR1 LNHDA, CDR2 SQIVND (reference sequence). There are 14 residues in the CDR3. The V and J ends lost 1 base and 6 bases respectively, with 13 bases between them. Data came from immunoSEQ multiplex PCR; TCRdb stores just in-frame clones and leaves some out. The sample lists around 65,000 clones; almost 90% were seen once. The chain recombines TRBV19 with TRBJ2-7, with D uncertain. The sequencing used CD4+ or CD8+ T cells sorted from blood, collected in a trial of the OX40 agonist ivuxolimab. This clonotype originated in an adult with an advanced solid tumor such as melanoma, head and neck, liver or kidney cancer. The CDR3 bases are TGTGCCAGTAGTATAGGGGTCCTGTACTCCGAGCAGTACTTC. This sequence encodes CASSIGVLYSEQYF.